Sequencing of this T cell receptor beta chain was carried out in a study of response to subunit inactivated influenza vaccine. TCRdb independently ran MiXCR on the RT-PCR reads; one entry per CDR3 protein. This table has hundreds of thousands of distinct CDR3 sequences, approximately 7.7% appearing once. There are a few counts of this clonotype. As yet, its antigen is unknown. The study, taken as a whole, reports: The authors proposed limited new T cell recruitment per seasonal influenza vaccination.

The V gene's germline CDR1 is MNHNS and CDR2 SASEGT. Unmatched junction bases numbered 5, after V lost 6 bases and J lost 0 bases. The CDR3 extends over 15 amino acids. This rearrangement joins TRBV6-1 to TRBJ2-1; TRBD2 matches at 7 bases. The receptor was derived from a man aged 50-75 years who received an inactivated influenza vaccine. The material sequenced was PBMCs from blood, taken less than 30 months after vaccination. The CDR3 DNA reads TGTGCCAGCAGACCTACTAGCGCCTCCTACAATGAGCAGTTCTTC. This translates into CASRPTSASYNEQFF.